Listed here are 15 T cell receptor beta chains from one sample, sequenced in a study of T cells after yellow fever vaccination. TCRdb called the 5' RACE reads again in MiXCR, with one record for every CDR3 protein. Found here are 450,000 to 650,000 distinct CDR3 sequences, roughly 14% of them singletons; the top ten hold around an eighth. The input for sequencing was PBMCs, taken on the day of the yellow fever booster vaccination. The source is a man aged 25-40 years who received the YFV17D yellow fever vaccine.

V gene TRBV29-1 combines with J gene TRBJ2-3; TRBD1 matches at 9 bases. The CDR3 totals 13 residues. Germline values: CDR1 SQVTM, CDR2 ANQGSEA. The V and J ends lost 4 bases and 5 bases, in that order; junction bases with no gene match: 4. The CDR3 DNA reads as TGCAGCGTTGCGGGACAGGGAGTAGATACGCAGTATTTT. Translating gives CSVAGQGVDTQYF.

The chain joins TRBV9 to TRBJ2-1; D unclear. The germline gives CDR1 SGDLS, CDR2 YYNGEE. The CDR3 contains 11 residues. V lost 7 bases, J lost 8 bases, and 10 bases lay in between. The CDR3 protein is CASGLADEQFF. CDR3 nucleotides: TGTGCCAGCGGGTTAGCCGATGAGCAGTTCTTC. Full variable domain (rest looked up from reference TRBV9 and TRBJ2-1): DSGVTQTPKHLITATGQRVTLRCSPRSGDLSVYWYQQSLDQGLQFLIQYYNGEERAKGNILERFSAQQFPDLHSELNLSSLELGDSALYFCASGLADEQFFGPGTRLTVL.

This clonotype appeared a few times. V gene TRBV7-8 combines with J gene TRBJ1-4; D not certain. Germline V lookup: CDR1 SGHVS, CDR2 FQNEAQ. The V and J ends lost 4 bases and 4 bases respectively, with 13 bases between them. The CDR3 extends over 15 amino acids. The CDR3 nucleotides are TGTGCCAGCAGCTCGGGTTGGAAGGGTAATGAAAAACTGTTTTTT. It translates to CASSSGWKGNEKLFF.

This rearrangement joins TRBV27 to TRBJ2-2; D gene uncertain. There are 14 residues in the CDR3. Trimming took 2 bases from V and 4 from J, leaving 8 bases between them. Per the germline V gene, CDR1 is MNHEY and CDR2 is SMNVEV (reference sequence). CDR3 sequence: CASSLDWGTGELFF. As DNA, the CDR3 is TGTGCCAGCAGTTTAGACTGGGGCACCGGGGAGCTGTTTTTT.

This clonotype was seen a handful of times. Here the CDR3 reads CASSYPGQGNEQFF. CDR3 sequence (DNA): TGTGCCAGCAGCTACCCGGGACAGGGGAATGAGCAGTTCTTC. The genes are TRBV5-6 and TRBJ2-1, with TRBD1 matching over 10 bases. CDR3 length: 14 amino acids. With V trimmed by 3 bases and J by 7 bases, 4 bases remained unmatched. Germline lookup yields CDR1 SGHDT and CDR2 YYEEEE.

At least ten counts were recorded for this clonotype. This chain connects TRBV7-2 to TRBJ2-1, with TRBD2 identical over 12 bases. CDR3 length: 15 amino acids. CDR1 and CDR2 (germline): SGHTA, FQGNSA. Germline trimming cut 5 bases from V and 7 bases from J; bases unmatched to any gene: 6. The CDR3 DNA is TGTGCCAGCAGCGGGGGGACTAGCGGGTGGAATGAGCAGTTCTTC. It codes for CASSGGTSGWNEQFF.

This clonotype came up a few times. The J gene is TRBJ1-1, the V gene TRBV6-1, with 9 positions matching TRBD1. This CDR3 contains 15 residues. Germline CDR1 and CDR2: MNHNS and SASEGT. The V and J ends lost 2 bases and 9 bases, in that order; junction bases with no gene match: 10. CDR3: CASSETGGALSKAFF. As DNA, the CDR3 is TGTGCCAGCAGTGAAACAGGGGGCGCGTTGAGTAAAGCTTTCTTT.

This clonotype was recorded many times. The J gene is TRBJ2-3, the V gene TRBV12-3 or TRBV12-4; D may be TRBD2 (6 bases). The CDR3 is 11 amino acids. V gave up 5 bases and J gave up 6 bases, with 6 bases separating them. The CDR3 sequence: CASSGGDTQYF. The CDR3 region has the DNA TGTGCCAGCAGTGGGGGGGATACGCAGTATTTT.

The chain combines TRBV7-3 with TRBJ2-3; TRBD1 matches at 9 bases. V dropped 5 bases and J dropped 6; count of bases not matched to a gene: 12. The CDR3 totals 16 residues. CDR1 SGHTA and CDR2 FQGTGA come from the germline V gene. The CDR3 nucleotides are TGTGCCAGCAGCGCAGCCGGGACAGGGCGGGGGGATACGCAGTATTTT. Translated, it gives CASSAAGTGRGDTQYF.

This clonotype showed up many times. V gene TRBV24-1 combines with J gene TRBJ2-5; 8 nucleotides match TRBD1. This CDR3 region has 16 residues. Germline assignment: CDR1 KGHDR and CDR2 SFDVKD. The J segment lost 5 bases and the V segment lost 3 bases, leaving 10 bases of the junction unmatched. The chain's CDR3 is CATSDTSGGGRETQYF. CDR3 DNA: TGTGCCACCAGTGATACCTCAGGGGGCGGTCGGGAGACCCAGTACTTC.

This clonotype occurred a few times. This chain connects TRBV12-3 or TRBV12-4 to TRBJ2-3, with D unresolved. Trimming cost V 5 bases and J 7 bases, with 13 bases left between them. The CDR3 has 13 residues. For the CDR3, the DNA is TGTGCCAGCAGTCTAATGGCTCCGAATACGCAGTATTTT. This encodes CASSLMAPNTQYF.

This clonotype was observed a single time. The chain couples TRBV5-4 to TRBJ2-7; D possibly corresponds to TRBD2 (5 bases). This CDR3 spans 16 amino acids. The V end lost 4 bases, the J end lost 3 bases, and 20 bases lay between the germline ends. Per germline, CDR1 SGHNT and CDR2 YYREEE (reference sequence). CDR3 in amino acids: CASSGIKRGQDYEQYF. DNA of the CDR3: TGTGCCAGCAGCGGAATAAAAAGAGGGCAGGACTACGAGCAGTACTTC.

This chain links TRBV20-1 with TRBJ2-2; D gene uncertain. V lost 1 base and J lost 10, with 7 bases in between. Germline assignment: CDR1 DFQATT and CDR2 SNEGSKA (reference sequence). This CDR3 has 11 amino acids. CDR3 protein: CSARAVPELFF. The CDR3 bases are TGCAGTGCTAGAGCTGTCCCGGAGCTGTTTTTT.

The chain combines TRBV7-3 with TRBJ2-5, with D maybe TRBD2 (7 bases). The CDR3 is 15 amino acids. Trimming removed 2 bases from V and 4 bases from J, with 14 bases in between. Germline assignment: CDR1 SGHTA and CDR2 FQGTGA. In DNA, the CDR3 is TGTGCCAGCAGCTTATTGGGGGGGCACGGAGAGACCCAGTACTTC. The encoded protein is CASSLLGGHGETQYF.

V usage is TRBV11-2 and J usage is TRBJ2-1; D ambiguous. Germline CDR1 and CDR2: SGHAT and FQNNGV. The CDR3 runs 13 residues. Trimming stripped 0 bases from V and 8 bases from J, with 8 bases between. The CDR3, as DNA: TGTGCCAGCAGCTTAGAAGGGTATCATGAGCAGTTCTTC. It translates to CASSLEGYHEQFF.